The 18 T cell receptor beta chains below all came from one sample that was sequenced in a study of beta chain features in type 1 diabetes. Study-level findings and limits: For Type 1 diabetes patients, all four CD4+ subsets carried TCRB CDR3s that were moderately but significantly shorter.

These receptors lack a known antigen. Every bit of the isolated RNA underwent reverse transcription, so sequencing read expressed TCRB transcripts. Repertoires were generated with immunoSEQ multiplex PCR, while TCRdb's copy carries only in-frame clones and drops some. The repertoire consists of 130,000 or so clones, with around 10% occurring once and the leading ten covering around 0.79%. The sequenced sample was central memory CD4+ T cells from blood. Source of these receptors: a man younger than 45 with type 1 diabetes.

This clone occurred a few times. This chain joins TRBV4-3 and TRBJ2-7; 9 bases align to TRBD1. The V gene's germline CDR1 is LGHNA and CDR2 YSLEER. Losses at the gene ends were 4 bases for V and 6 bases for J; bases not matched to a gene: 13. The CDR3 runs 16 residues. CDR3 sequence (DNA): TGCGCCAGCAGCCGCGAAGCCGGGACAGGGTTAAGCGAGCAGTACTTC. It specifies CASSREAGTGLSEQYF.

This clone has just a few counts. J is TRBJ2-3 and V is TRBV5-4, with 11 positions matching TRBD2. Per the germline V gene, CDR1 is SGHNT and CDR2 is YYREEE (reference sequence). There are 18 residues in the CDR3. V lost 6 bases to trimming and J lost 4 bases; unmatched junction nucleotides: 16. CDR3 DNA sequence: TGTGCCAGCACCGGTAGCGGGGGGGGCCGAATTGATGCAGATACGCAGTATTTT. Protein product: CASTGSGGGRIDADTQYF. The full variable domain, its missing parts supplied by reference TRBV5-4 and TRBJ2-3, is ETGVTQSPTHLIKTRGQQVTLRCSSQSGHNTVSWYQQALGQGPQFIFQYYREEENGRGNFPPRFSGLQFPNYSSELNVNALELDDSALYLCASTGSGGGRIDADTQYFGPGTRLTVL.

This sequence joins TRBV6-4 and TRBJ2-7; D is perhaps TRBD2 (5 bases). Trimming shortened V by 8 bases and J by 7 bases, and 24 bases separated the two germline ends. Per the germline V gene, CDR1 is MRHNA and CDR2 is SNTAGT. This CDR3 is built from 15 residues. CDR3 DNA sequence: TGTGCCAGCGCGGAAACACCGGGCCCAACGGGAGAGCAGTACTTC. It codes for CASAETPGPTGEQYF.

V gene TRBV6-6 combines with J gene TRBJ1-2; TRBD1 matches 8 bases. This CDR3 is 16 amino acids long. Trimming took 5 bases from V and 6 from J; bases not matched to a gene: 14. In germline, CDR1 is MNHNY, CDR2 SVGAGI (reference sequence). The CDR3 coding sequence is TGTGCCAGCAGTCGACTTTCAGGGGGCCCTAATGATGGCTACACCTTC. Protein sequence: CASSRLSGGPNDGYTF.

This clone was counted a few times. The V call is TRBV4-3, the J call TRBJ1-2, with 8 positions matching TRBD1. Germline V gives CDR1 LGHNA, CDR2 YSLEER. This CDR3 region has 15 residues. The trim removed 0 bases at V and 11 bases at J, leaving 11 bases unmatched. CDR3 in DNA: TGCGCCAGCAGCCAAGATAGTAGCGGACAGGGACCATACACCTTC. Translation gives CASSQDSSGQGPYTF.

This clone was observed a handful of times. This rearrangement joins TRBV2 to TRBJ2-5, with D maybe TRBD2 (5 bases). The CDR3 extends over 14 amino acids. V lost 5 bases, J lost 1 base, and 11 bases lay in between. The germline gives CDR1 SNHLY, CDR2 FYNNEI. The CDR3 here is CASSFLAAQETQYF. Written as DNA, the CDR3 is TGTGCCAGCAGTTTCCTAGCAGCCCAAGAGACCCAGTACTTC.

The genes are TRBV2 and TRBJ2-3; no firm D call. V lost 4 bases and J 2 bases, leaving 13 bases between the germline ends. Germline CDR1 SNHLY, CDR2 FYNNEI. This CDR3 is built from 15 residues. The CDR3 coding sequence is TGTGCCAGCAGTGTTCAACCGGGTAACACAGATACGCAGTATTTT. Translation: CASSVQPGNTDTQYF.

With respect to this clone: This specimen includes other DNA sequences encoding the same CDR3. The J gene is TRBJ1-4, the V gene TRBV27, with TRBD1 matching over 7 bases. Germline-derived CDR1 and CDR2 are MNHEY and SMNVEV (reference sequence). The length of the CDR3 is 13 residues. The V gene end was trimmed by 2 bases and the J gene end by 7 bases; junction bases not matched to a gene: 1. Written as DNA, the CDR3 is TGTGCCAGCAGTTTAAACAGGGGTGAAAAACTGTTTTTT. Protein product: CASSLNRGEKLFF. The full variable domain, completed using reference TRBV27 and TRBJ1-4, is EAQVTQNPRYLITVTGKKLTVTCSQNMNHEYMSWYRQDPGLGLRQIYYSMNVEVTDKGDVPEGYKVSRKEKRNFPLILESPSPNQTSLYFCASSLNRGEKLFFGSGTQLSVL.

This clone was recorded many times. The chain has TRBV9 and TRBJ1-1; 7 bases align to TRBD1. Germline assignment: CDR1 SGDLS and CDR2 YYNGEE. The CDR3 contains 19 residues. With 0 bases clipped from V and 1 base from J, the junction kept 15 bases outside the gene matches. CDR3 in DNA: TGTGCCAGCAGCGTAGGGGTATTGGGGACAGAGAGTAAGAACACTGAAGCTTTCTTT. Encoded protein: CASSVGVLGTESKNTEAFF.

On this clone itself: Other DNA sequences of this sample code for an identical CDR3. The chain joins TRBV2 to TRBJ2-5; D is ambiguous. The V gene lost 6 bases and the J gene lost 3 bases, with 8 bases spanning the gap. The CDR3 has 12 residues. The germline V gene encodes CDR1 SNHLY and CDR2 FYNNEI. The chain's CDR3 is CASRDTKETQYF. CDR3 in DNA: TGTGCCAGCAGAGACACCAAAGAGACCCAGTACTTC.

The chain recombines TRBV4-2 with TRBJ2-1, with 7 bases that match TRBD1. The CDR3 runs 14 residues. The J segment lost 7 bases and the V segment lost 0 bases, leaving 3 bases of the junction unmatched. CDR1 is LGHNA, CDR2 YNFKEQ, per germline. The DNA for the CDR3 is TGTGCCAGCAGCCAAGAAGGACAGGCGAATGAGCAGTTCTTC. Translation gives CASSQEGQANEQFF.

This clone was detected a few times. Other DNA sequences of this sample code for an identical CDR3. The DNA of the CDR3 is TGTGCCAGCTCCCCCGGACAGGGGCCAGGACAGCCCCAGCATTTT. Amino acids: CASSPGQGPGQPQHF. The chain recombines TRBV18 with TRBJ1-5; 9 bases line up with TRBD1. The length of the CDR3 is 15 residues. With V trimmed by 6 bases and J by 7 bases, 10 bases remained unmatched. Germline-derived CDR1 and CDR2 are KGHSH and LQKENI.

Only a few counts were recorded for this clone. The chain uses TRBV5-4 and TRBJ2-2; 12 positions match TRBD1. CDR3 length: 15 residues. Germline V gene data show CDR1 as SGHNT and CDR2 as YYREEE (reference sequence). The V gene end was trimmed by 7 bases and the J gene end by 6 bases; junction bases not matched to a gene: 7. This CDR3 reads CASFSGQGAPGELFF. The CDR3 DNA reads TGTGCCAGCTTCTCGGGACAGGGGGCGCCCGGGGAGCTGTTTTTT.

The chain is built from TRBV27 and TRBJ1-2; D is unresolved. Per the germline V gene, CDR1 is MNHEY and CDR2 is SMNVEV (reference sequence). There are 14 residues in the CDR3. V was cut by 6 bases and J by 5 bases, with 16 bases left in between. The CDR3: CASSSYSPGYGYTF. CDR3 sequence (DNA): TGTGCCAGCAGCTCATACTCGCCGGGATATGGCTACACCTTC.

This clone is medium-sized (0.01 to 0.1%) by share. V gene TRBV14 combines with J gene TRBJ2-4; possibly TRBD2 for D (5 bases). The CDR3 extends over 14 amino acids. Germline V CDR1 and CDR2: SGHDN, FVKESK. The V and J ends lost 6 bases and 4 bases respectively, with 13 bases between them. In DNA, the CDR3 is TGTGCCAGCAGTGTTCGGGGATCTAAAAACATTCAGTACTTC. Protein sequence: CASSVRGSKNIQYF. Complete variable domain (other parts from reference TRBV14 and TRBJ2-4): EAGVTQFPSHSVIEKGQTVTLRCDPISGHDNLYWYRRVMGKEIKFLLHFVKESKQDESGMPNNRFLAERTGGTYSTLKVQPAELEDSGVYFCASSVRGSKNIQYFGAGTRLSVL.

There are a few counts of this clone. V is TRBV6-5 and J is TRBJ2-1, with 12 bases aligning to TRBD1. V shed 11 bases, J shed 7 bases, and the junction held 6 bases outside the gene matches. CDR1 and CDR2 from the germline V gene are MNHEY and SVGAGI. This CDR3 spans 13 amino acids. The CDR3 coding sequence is TGTGCCTGCCGGGACAGGGGGCGAAATGAGCAGTTCTTC. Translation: CACRDRGRNEQFF.

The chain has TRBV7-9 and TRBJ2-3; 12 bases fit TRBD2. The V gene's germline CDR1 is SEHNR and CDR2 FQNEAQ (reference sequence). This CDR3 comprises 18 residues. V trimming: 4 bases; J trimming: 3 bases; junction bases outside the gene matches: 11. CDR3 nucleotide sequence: TGTGCCAGCAGCTCCCCTAGCGGGGGGGCTAGGATGACAGATACGCAGTATTTT. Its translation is CASSSPSGGARMTDTQYF.

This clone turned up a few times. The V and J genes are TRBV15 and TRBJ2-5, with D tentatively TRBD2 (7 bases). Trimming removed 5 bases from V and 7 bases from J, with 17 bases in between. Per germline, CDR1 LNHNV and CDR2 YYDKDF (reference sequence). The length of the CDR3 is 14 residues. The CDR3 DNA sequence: TGTGCCACCAGCTTATCAACAGGGAGGGGGACCCAGTACTTC. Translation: CATSLSTGRGTQYF.